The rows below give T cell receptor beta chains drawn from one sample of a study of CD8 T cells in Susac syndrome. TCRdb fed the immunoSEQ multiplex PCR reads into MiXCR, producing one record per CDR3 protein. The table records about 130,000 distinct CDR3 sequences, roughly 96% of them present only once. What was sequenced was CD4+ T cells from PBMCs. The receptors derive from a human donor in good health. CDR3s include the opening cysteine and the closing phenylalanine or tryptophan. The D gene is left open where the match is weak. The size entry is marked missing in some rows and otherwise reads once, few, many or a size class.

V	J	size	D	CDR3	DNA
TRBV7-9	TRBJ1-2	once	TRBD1	CASSPRRQGNDGYTF	TGTGCCAGCAGCCCCAGGCGACAGGGCAACGATGGCTACACCTTC
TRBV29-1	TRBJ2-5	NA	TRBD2	CSVGGTSGRTETQYF	TGCAGCGTTGGCGGGACTAGCGGGAGAACGGAGACCCAGTACTTC
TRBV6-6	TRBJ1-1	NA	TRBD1	CASNSGGSLMNTEAFF	TGTGCCAGCAATTCAGGGGGCTCCCTCATGAACACTGAAGCTTTCTTT
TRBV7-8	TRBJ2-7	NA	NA	CASSQKGRSYEQYF	TGTGCCAGCAGCCAAAAAGGCCGGTCCTACGAGCAGTACTTC
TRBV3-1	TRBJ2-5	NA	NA	CASSQELRLGETQYF	TGTGCCAGCAGCCAAGAGTTAAGGCTAGGGGAGACCCAGTACTTC
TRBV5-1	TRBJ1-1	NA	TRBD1	CASSWEQGSITEAFF	TGCGCCAGCAGCTGGGAACAGGGGTCGATCACTGAAGCTTTCTTT
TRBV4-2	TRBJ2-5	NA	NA	CASSQGMAEEETQYF	TGTGCCAGCAGCCAAGGGATGGCCGAGGAAGAGACCCAGTACTTC
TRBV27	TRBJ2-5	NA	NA	CASSPSGRGVIRETQYF	TGTGCCAGCAGTCCGTCGGGCAGGGGAGTAATTAGAGAGACCCAGTACTTC
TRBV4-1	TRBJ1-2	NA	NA	CASSHGRMGFGYTF	TGCGCCAGCAGTCATGGGCGGATGGGTTTCGGCTACACCTTC
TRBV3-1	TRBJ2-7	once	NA	CASSQRVYEQYF	TGTGCCAGCAGCCAGAGGGTCTACGAGCAGTACTTC
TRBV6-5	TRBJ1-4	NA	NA	CASSYQGGVNEKLFF	TGTGCCAGCAGTTACCAGGGCGGGGTAAATGAAAAACTGTTTTTT
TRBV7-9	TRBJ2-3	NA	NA	CASSSPPDTQYF	TGTGCCAGCAGCTCCCCCCCAGATACGCAGTATTTT
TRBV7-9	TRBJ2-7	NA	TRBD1	CASSVDTGGREQYF	TGTGCCAGCAGCGTAGATACAGGGGGCCGCGAGCAGTACTTC
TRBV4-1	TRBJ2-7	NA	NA	CASSQRGLRGSSYEQYF	TGCGCCAGCAGCCAAAGGGGGTTGCGGGGCAGCTCCTACGAGCAGTACTTC
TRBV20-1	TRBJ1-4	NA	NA	CSARLTTNEKLFF	TGCAGTGCTAGATTAACCACTAATGAAAAACTGTTTTTT
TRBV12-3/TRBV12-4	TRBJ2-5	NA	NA	CASSYPRETQYF	TGTGCCAGCAGTTATCCCAGGGAGACCCAGTACTTC
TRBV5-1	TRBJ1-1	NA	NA	CASSAEGIMNTEAFF	TGCGCCAGCAGTGCCGAGGGGATAATGAACACTGAAGCTTTCTTT
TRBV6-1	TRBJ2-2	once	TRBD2	CASSPRTSGIGNGELFF	TGTGCCAGCAGCCCCCGGACTAGCGGGATTGGGAACGGGGAGCTGTTTTTT
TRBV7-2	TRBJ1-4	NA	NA	CASSLEAGEKLFF	TGTGCCAGCAGCTTAGAGGCTGGTGAAAAACTGTTTTTT
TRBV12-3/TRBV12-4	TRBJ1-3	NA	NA	CASSTRNTIYF	TGTGCCAGCAGCACTCGGAACACCATATATTTT
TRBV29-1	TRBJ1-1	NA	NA	CSVAREATMNTEAFF	TGCAGCGTTGCAAGGGAAGCGACAATGAACACTGAAGCTTTCTTT
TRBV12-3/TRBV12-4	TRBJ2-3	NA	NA	CASRRSGTDTQYF	TGTGCCAGCAGACGAAGCGGGACAGATACGCAGTATTTT
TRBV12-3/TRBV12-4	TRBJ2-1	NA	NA	CASSRSGTPTLNEQFF	TGTGCCAGCAGCCGCTCCGGGACCCCCACCCTGAATGAGCAGTTCTTC
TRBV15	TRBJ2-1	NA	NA	CATSRDPNRLVGYNEQFF	TGTGCCACCAGCAGAGACCCTAACAGGCTCGTGGGGTACAATGAGCAGTTCTTC
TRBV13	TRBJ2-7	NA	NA	CASSLGVAGASYEQYF	TGTGCCAGCAGCTTAGGAGTCGCAGGGGCTTCCTACGAGCAGTACTTC
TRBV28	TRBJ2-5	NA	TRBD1	CASSPGTVGGTQYF	TGTGCCAGCAGTCCCGGGACAGTAGGTGGGACCCAGTACTTC
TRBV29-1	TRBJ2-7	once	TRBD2	CSVEASGDSYEQYF	TGCAGCGTTGAGGCTAGCGGGGATTCCTACGAGCAGTACTTC
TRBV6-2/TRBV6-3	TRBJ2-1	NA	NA	CASRTPTSPSSYNEQFF	TGTGCCAGCAGAACCCCAACTAGCCCCAGCTCCTACAATGAGCAGTTCTTC
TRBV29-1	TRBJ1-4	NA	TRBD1	CSVGRQGTNEKLFF	TGCAGCGTCGGACGACAGGGTACTAATGAAAAACTGTTTTTT
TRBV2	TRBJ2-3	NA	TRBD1	CASSWFGTGTDTQYF	TGTGCCAGCAGTTGGTTCGGGACAGGGACAGATACGCAGTATTTT
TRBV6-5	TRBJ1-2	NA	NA	CASSPDRKANYGYTF	TGTGCCAGCAGTCCTGACAGGAAAGCTAACTATGGCTACACCTTC
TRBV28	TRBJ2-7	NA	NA	CASASGAQYF	TGTGCCAGCGCCTCAGGGGCGCAGTACTTC
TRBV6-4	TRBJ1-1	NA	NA	CASSPLPGSNTEAFF	TGTGCCAGCAGTCCACTCCCGGGATCCAACACTGAAGCTTTCTTT
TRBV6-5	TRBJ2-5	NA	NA	CASRVGAAQETQYF	TGTGCCAGCAGGGTCGGAGCGGCCCAAGAGACCCAGTACTTC
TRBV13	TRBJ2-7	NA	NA	CASSRSTRDEQYF	TGTGCCAGCAGCCGTTCGACCCGGGACGAGCAGTACTTC
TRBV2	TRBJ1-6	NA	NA	CASSSGEGSPLHF	TGTGCCAGCAGTTCAGGGGAAGGTTCACCCCTCCACTTT
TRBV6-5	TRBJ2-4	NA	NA	CASRTTGTGIQYF	TGTGCCAGCAGAACCACAGGGACGGGCATTCAGTACTTC
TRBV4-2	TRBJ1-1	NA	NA	CASSQEGRGRSAFF	TGTGCCAGCAGCCAAGAGGGGAGGGGAAGATCAGCTTTCTTT
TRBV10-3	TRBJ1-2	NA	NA	CAISNTGDYGYTF	TGTGCCATCAGTAACACAGGAGACTATGGCTACACCTTC